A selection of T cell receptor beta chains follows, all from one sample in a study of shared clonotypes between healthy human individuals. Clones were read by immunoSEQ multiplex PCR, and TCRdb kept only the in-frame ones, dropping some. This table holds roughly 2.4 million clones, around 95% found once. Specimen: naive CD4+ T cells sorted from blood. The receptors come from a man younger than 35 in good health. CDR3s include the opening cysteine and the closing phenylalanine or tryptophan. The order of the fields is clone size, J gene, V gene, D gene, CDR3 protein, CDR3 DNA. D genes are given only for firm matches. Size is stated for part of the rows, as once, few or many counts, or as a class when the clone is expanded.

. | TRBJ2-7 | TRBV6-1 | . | CASSVGGGPSTLYEQYF | TGTGCCAGCAGTGTAGGGGGGGGCCCCTCTACTCTCTACGAGCAGTACTTC
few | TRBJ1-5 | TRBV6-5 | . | CASSLSVAQPQHF | TGTGCCAGCAGCTTATCGGTCGCTCAGCCCCAGCATTTT
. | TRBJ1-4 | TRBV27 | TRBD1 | CASKRTGVVTNEKLFF | TGTGCCAGCAAGAGGACAGGGGTAGTGACTAATGAAAAACTGTTTTTT
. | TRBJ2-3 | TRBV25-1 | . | CASSEAGPTDTQYF | TGTGCCAGCAGTGAAGCGGGACCCACAGATACGCAGTATTTT
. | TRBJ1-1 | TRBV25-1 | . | CASSDPGAETEAFF | TGTGCCAGCAGTGACCCAGGGGCGGAGACTGAAGCTTTCTTT
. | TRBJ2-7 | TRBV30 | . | CAWSVSGNYEQYF | TGTGCCTGGAGTGTCTCGGGGAACTACGAGCAGTACTTC
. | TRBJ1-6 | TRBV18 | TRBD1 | CASSPFDRGVPLHF | TGTGCCAGCTCACCGTTCGACAGGGGCGTCCCCCTCCACTTT
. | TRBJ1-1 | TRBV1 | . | CTSSLPRAFF | TGCACCAGCAGCCTCCCTCGAGCTTTCTTT
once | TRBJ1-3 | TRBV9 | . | CASSVELGRTGNTIYF | TGTGCCAGCAGCGTAGAGTTGGGCCGTACTGGAAACACCATATATTTT
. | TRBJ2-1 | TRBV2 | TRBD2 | CASSGQREAGEQFF | TGTGCCAGCAGCGGCCAGCGGGAGGCGGGTGAGCAGTTCTTC
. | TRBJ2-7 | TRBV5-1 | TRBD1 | CASSLGQGATEQYF | TGCGCCAGCAGCCTGGGACAGGGGGCGACCGAGCAGTACTTC
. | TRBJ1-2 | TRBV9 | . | CASSDGRSIYGYTF | TGTGCCAGCAGCGACGGCAGGAGCATCTATGGCTACACCTTC
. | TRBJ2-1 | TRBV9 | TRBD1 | CASTRGQSYNEQFF | TGTGCCAGCACTAGGGGACAGTCCTACAATGAGCAGTTCTTC
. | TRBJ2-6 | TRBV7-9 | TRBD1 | CASSLLQGASGANVLTF | TGTGCCAGCAGCTTACTACAGGGGGCAAGTGGGGCCAACGTCCTGACTTTC
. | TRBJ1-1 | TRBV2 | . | CASSVYSAANTEAFF | TGTGCCAGCAGTGTGTACTCGGCAGCCAACACTGAAGCTTTCTTT
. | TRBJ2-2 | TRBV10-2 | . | CASRSLAGGNTGELFF | TGCGCCAGCAGAAGTTTGGCGGGTGGGAACACCGGGGAGCTGTTTTTT
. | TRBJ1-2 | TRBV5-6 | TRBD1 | CASSVTGGSYGYTF | TGTGCCAGCAGCGTTACAGGGGGCTCTTATGGCTACACCTTC
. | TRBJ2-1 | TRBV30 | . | CAWSVARGLSYNEQFF | TGTGCCTGGAGTGTAGCCCGGGGACTGTCCTACAATGAGCAGTTCTTC
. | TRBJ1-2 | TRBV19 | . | CASTPGRSFYGYTF | TGTGCCAGTACCCCCGGACGCAGCTTCTATGGCTACACCTTC
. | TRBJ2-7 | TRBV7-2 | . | CASSQDFGLGGSF | TGTGCCAGCAGCCAAGACTTCGGACTAGGGGGTTCCTTC
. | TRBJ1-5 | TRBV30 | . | CAWSLVPNQPQHF | TGTGCCTGGAGCCTAGTTCCTAATCAGCCCCAGCATTTT
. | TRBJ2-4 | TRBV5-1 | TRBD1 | CASSLGQGDIQYF | TGCGCCAGCAGCTTGGGACAGGGAGACATTCAGTACTTC